This is a list of T cell receptor beta chains from one sample in a study of OX40 agonist ivuxolimab in advanced cancers. The protocol was immunoSEQ multiplex PCR, while the TCRdb copy is restricted to in-frame clones and leaves out a portion. The repertoire holds 65,000 to 75,000 clones, with 85% as singletons. The input for sequencing was CD4+ or CD8+ T cells sorted from blood, taken in a trial of the OX40 agonist ivuxolimab. The origin of the receptors is an adult with an advanced solid tumor such as melanoma, head and neck, liver or kidney cancer. The CDR3 runs from the conserved cysteine through the conserved F or W. The D gene is left open where the match is weak. The size of a clone is reported for some rows only, either as once, few or many, or as a class for expanded clones.

j_gene: TRBJ2-6; v_gene: TRBV4-2; abundance: NA; d_gene: NA; CDR3aa: CASSQVAGANVLTF; CDR3nt: TGTGCCAGCAGCCAAGTCGCCGGGGCCAACGTCCTGACTTTC
j_gene: TRBJ1-1; v_gene: TRBV7-9; abundance: NA; d_gene: TRBD1; CDR3aa: CASGRQGAGNTEAFF; CDR3nt: TGTGCCAGCGGCCGACAGGGAGCGGGGAACACTGAAGCTTTCTTT
j_gene: TRBJ1-5; v_gene: TRBV7-8; abundance: NA; d_gene: NA; CDR3aa: CASSLRGFNQPQHF; CDR3nt: TGTGCCAGCAGCTTACGAGGGTTTAATCAGCCCCAGCATTTT
j_gene: TRBJ1-2; v_gene: TRBV6-6; abundance: NA; d_gene: TRBD1; CDR3aa: CASSYLDREDYGYTF; CDR3nt: TGTGCCAGCAGTTACTTAGACAGGGAGGACTATGGCTACACCTTC
j_gene: TRBJ1-2; v_gene: TRBV19; abundance: NA; d_gene: TRBD1; CDR3aa: CASRRDRGNYGYTF; CDR3nt: TGTGCCAGTAGGCGGGACAGGGGAAACTATGGCTACACCTTC
j_gene: TRBJ2-6; v_gene: TRBV28; abundance: once; d_gene: NA; CDR3aa: CASSLSGANVLTF; CDR3nt: TGTGCCAGCAGTCTCTCTGGGGCCAACGTCCTGACTTTC
j_gene: TRBJ1-4; v_gene: TRBV19; abundance: once; d_gene: TRBD1; CDR3aa: CASSPGTGGAFHEKLFF; CDR3nt: TGTGCCAGTAGCCCCGGGACAGGGGGCGCATTTCATGAAAAACTGTTTTTT
j_gene: TRBJ1-2; v_gene: TRBV28; abundance: NA; d_gene: NA; CDR3aa: CASSSHSTGYTF; CDR3nt: TGTGCCAGCAGTTCCCACTCGACTGGCTACACCTTC
j_gene: TRBJ2-7; v_gene: TRBV18; abundance: NA; d_gene: NA; CDR3aa: CASSPAGQISYEQYF; CDR3nt: TGTGCCAGCTCCCCCGCAGGACAGATATCCTACGAGCAGTACTTC
j_gene: TRBJ1-3; v_gene: TRBV6-5; abundance: once; d_gene: NA; CDR3aa: CASSYSEGPSGNTIYF; CDR3nt: TGTGCCAGCAGTTACTCAGAGGGACCCTCTGGAAACACCATATATTTT
j_gene: TRBJ2-5; v_gene: TRBV19; abundance: NA; d_gene: NA; CDR3aa: CASSIPSRETQYF; CDR3nt: TGTGCCAGTAGTATTCCTAGCAGGGAGACCCAGTACTTC
j_gene: TRBJ2-7; v_gene: TRBV5-4; abundance: NA; d_gene: TRBD2; CDR3aa: CASSLATSGPYEQYF; CDR3nt: TGTGCCAGCAGCTTGGCGACTAGCGGTCCCTACGAGCAGTACTTC
j_gene: TRBJ2-2; v_gene: TRBV28; abundance: NA; d_gene: TRBD1; CDR3aa: CASSPGQGNTGELFF; CDR3nt: TGTGCCAGCAGCCCCGGACAGGGGAACACCGGGGAGCTGTTTTTT
j_gene: TRBJ2-1; v_gene: TRBV11-2; abundance: few; d_gene: NA; CDR3aa: CASSPLEGTREQFF; CDR3nt: TGTGCCAGCAGCCCACTAGAGGGGACCCGGGAGCAGTTCTTC
j_gene: TRBJ1-5; v_gene: TRBV30; abundance: medium-sized; d_gene: TRBD1; CDR3aa: CAWNRGSDQPQHF; CDR3nt: TGTGCCTGGAACAGGGGGTCGGATCAGCCCCAGCATTTT
j_gene: TRBJ1-2; v_gene: TRBV5-6; abundance: NA; d_gene: TRBD1; CDR3aa: CASSPGTGGDYGYTF; CDR3nt: TGTGCCAGCAGCCCAGGGACAGGGGGCGACTATGGCTACACCTTC
j_gene: TRBJ2-1; v_gene: TRBV7-6; abundance: NA; d_gene: TRBD2; CDR3aa: CASSLREREGHNEQFF; CDR3nt: TGTGCCAGCAGCTTAAGGGAGCGGGAGGGCCACAATGAGCAGTTCTTC
j_gene: TRBJ1-2; v_gene: TRBV29-1; abundance: NA; d_gene: TRBD1; CDR3aa: CSAWTGPNYGYTF; CDR3nt: TGCAGCGCATGGACAGGCCCAAACTATGGCTACACCTTC
j_gene: TRBJ2-7; v_gene: TRBV5-1; abundance: NA; d_gene: TRBD2; CDR3aa: CASSGPHRTSGRGSSYEQYF; CDR3nt: TGCGCCAGCAGCGGGCCCCACCGGACTAGCGGGAGGGGAAGCTCCTACGAGCAGTACTTC
j_gene: TRBJ1-2; v_gene: TRBV7-9; abundance: few; d_gene: TRBD1; CDR3aa: CASSLAGQGSYGYTF; CDR3nt: TGTGCCAGCAGCTTAGCAGGACAGGGGAGCTATGGCTACACCTTC
j_gene: TRBJ1-6; v_gene: TRBV5-5; abundance: once; d_gene: NA; CDR3aa: CASSDYIGPNSPLHF; CDR3nt: TGTGCCAGCAGCGATTACATCGGGCCTAATTCACCCCTCCACTTT
j_gene: TRBJ2-7; v_gene: TRBV7-8; abundance: NA; d_gene: TRBD2; CDR3aa: CASSLEAGGHEQYF; CDR3nt: TGTGCCAGCAGCTTAGAAGCGGGAGGACACGAGCAGTACTTC
j_gene: TRBJ2-7; v_gene: TRBV7-9; abundance: NA; d_gene: TRBD1; CDR3aa: CASSPLGQGNHEQYF; CDR3nt: TGTGCCAGCAGCCCACTTGGACAGGGGAACCACGAGCAGTACTTC
j_gene: TRBJ1-1; v_gene: TRBV13; abundance: NA; d_gene: TRBD1; CDR3aa: CASSLVGQGAQMGAFF; CDR3nt: TGTGCCAGCAGCTTAGTGGGACAGGGGGCTCAGATGGGAGCTTTCTTT
j_gene: TRBJ1-2; v_gene: TRBV6-6; abundance: NA; d_gene: TRBD1; CDR3aa: CASSSPVDRGNGYTF; CDR3nt: TGTGCCAGCAGTTCCCCGGTGGACAGGGGGAATGGCTACACCTTC
j_gene: TRBJ2-3; v_gene: TRBV5-1; abundance: NA; d_gene: NA; CDR3aa: CASSDRVTSSTDTQYF; CDR3nt: TGCGCCAGCAGCGATCGGGTGACTTCTAGCACAGATACGCAGTATTTT
j_gene: TRBJ2-3; v_gene: TRBV7-9; abundance: NA; d_gene: NA; CDR3aa: CASSPHGRDTQYF; CDR3nt: TGTGCCAGCAGCCCCCACGGAAGAGATACGCAGTATTTT
j_gene: TRBJ2-3; v_gene: TRBV7-2; abundance: NA; d_gene: NA; CDR3aa: CASSLGLITDTQYF; CDR3nt: TGTGCCAGCAGCTTGGGACTGATCACAGATACGCAGTATTTT
j_gene: TRBJ2-6; v_gene: TRBV6-6; abundance: NA; d_gene: NA; CDR3aa: CASSYGATGGANVLTF; CDR3nt: TGTGCCAGCAGTTATGGGGCCACGGGGGGGGCCAACGTCCTGACTTTC
j_gene: TRBJ1-1; v_gene: TRBV5-4; abundance: NA; d_gene: TRBD1; CDR3aa: CASSLKDRGDRNTEAFF; CDR3nt: TGTGCCAGCAGCTTAAAAGACCGAGGGGACAGGAACACTGAAGCTTTCTTT